One sample yielded the 29 T cell receptor beta chains listed below, sequenced in a study of CD8+CD57+ T cells in acquired aplastic anemia. The template used for profiling TCR beta VDJ and CDR3 was genomic DNA. One entry per CDR3 protein results from TCRdb running MiXCR on the reads. The sample contains roughly 63,000 distinct CDR3 sequences, 50% to 55% of which appear only once. The specimen was sorted CD4+, CD8+, or CD8+CD57+ T cells (not recorded which) from PBMCs. These receptors were obtained from a human donor in good health, serving as a control.

The V and J genes are TRBV2 and TRBJ1-2; 7 bases fit TRBD1. Germline values: CDR1 SNHLY, CDR2 FYNNEI. The V and J ends lost 7 bases and 3 bases, in that order; junction bases with no gene match: 5. This CDR3 has 13 amino acids. In nucleotides, the CDR3 is TGTGCCAGCACTACCGGGACAGACTATGGCTACACCTTC. Encoded protein: CASTTGTDYGYTF.

The CDR3 DNA is TGTGCCAGTAGCACAACCGGGACATCCCTCGCGCCCCAGCATTTT. Translation gives CASSTTGTSLAPQHF. This rearrangement joins TRBV19 to TRBJ1-5, with D possibly TRBD1 on 6 matching bases. This CDR3 has 15 amino acids. The germline CDR1 and CDR2 sequences are LNHDA and SQIVND (reference sequence). The germline V and J ends were trimmed by 6 bases and 9 bases, with 21 bases remaining between them.

This chain uses TRBV19 with TRBJ1-2; D gene ambiguous. The length of the CDR3 is 12 residues. Trimming removed 5 bases from V and 8 bases from J, with 12 bases in between. CDR1 is LNHDA, CDR2 SQIVND, per germline (reference sequence). CDR3 sequence: CASSPNIDGYTF. CDR3 sequence (DNA): TGTGCCAGTAGTCCCAATATTGACGGCTACACCTTC.

This clonotype was counted once. V usage is TRBV10-3 and J usage is TRBJ2-3; D is perhaps TRBD2 (5 bases). The germline gives CDR1 ENHRY, CDR2 SYGVKD. V was pared by 2 bases and J by 1 base, with 10 bases between. There are 15 residues in the CDR3. The chain's CDR3 is CAISETQRRTDTQYF. The DNA of the CDR3 is TGTGCCATCAGTGAGACCCAGCGGCGCACAGATACGCAGTATTTT.

The V gene is TRBV5-1, the J gene TRBJ2-5; maybe TRBD2 (6 bases). The CDR3 has 14 residues. CDR1 and CDR2 (germline): SGHRS, YFSETQ. V shed 0 bases and J shed 2 bases, with 8 bases lying between them. Here the CDR3 DNA reads TGCGCCAGCAGCTTGGGAGGAGGGCAAGAGACCCAGTACTTC. Translation gives CASSLGGGQETQYF.

Regarding this clonotype: The conserved closing phenylalanine or tryptophan is absent in this CDR3, likely reflecting a read error. The chain combines TRBV6-2 or TRBV6-3 with TRBJ2-2; D is unclear. The V end was cut by 8 bases, the J end by 6 bases, with 7 bases between. This CDR3 has 11 residues. Germline-derived CDR1 and CDR2 are MNHEY and SVGEGT. The CDR3 spells CASLTAGELFL. DNA for the CDR3: TGTGCCAGCCTCACGGCCGGGGAGCTGTTTTTG.

The chain combines TRBV2 with TRBJ1-2; a possible D gene is TRBD1 (6 bases). CDR3 length: 14 residues. The V end lost 2 bases, the J end lost 6 bases, and 13 bases lay between the germline ends. Germline CDR1 SNHLY, CDR2 FYNNEI. This chain's CDR3 is CASSERAGGNGYTF. CDR3 DNA sequence: TGTGCCAGCAGTGAAAGGGCGGGGGGCAATGGCTACACCTTC. The variable domain in full, with the rest retrieved from reference TRBV2 and TRBJ1-2, is EPEVTQTPSHQVTQMGQEVILRCVPISNHLYFYWYRQILGQKVEFLVSFYNNEISEKSEIFDDQFSVERPDGSNFTLKIRSTKLEDSAMYFCASSERAGGNGYTFGSGTRLTVV.

The rearrangement uses TRBV6-5 and TRBJ1-1; maybe TRBD1 (6 bases). The CDR3 spans 15 residues. The V gene's germline CDR1 is MNHEY and CDR2 SVGAGI. Deletions cut 8 bases from V and 1 base from J, with 17 bases between. The CDR3 sequence: CASRGLGAGNTEAFF. The CDR3 region has the DNA TGTGCCAGCCGGGGTCTGGGGGCGGGGAACACTGAAGCTTTCTTT.

The genes are TRBV20-1 and TRBJ2-1; 9 nucleotides match TRBD2. The junction had 4 bases not matched to a gene; V was cut back by 6 bases and J by 4 bases. This CDR3 has 13 amino acids. CDR1 is DFQATT and CDR2 is SNEGSKA in the germline V gene (reference sequence). Here the CDR3 DNA reads TGCAGTGCCATTAGCGGGGGATACAATGAGCAGTTCTTC. This translates into CSAISGGYNEQFF.

J is TRBJ1-1 and V is TRBV25-1; no reliable D call. Germline V gives CDR1 MGHDK, CDR2 SYGVNS. The ends were cut back, 10 bases at V and 8 bases at J, with 20 bases in the middle. The CDR3 consists of 13 residues. CDR3 DNA sequence: TGTGCCACCCCCCGCCTAGGCTACCCAGAAGCTTTCTTT. This gives the protein CATPRLGYPEAFF.

This clonotype showed up just a few times. This could be a read error, since a much larger clone is one nucleotide away. The CDR3 does not close with the conserved phenylalanine or tryptophan, likely indicating a read error. The CDR3 loop is CASSSWTGNDYGYTL. DNA for the CDR3: TGTGCCAGCAGTTCATGGACAGGGAATGATTATGGCTACACCCTC. The chain couples TRBV28 to TRBJ1-2; 8 bases align to TRBD1. This CDR3 spans 15 amino acids. J was trimmed by 5 bases and V by 4 bases; bases with no gene match: 9. Looked up from germline, CDR1 is MDHEN and CDR2 is SYDVKM.

This chain uses TRBV29-1 with TRBJ2-2; the match to TRBD1 covers 8 bases. Germline loops: CDR1 SQVTM, CDR2 ANQGSEA. The CDR3 runs to 14 residues. Germline trimming cut 4 bases from V and 1 base from J; bases unmatched to any gene: 2. The CDR3 DNA follows: TGCAGCGTTGCAGGACAGGGGAACACCGGGGAGCTGTTTTTT. It specifies CSVAGQGNTGELFF.

This clonotype showed up just once. V and J are TRBV24-1 and TRBJ1-2; D perhaps matches TRBD1 (5 bases). Germline V lookup: CDR1 KGHDR, CDR2 SFDVKD. The CDR3 runs 13 residues. Trimming took off 8 bases at V and 2 bases at J, with 11 bases between the two ends. The DNA of the CDR3 is TGTGCCACCAATCGGGGACCCAACTATGGCTACACCTTC. Translation: CATNRGPNYGYTF.

As to this clonotype: An end of the junction does not agree with germline; a read error may underlie this. This chain uses TRBV10-3 with TRBJ2-3, with TRBD2 matching over 7 bases. CDR1 is ENHRY and CDR2 is SYGVKD in the germline V gene. This CDR3 has 14 residues. The DNA for the CDR3 is TGTGCCATCAGTGGACGGGGGGATACAGATACGCGGTATTTT. This codes for CAISGRGDTDTRYF.

The V gene is TRBV5-4, the J gene TRBJ2-7; 7 positions match TRBD1. V shed 1 base and J 5 bases; nucleotides not matched to a gene: 9. CDR3 length: 15 residues. In germline, CDR1 is SGHNT, CDR2 YYREEE (reference sequence). The CDR3 reads CASSLSPNRGHEQYF. CDR3 nucleotides: TGTGCCAGCAGCTTGTCCCCAAACAGGGGCCACGAGCAGTACTTC.

Turning to this clonotype: Possible read error: a much larger clone is one base away. The chain has TRBV19 and TRBJ2-1; 15 nucleotides align to TRBD2. Trimming took 9 bases from V and 9 from J; bases not matched to a gene: 18. The length of the CDR3 is 18 residues. CDR1 and CDR2 from the germline V gene are LNHDA and SQIVND (reference sequence). The CDR3 DNA sequence: TGTGCCAGCAGTTGCTCAGTCCCCGGGACTAGCGGGAGGAGTGAGCAGTTCTTC. It is translated as CASSCSVPGTSGRSEQFF.

The chain recombines TRBV20-1 with TRBJ2-5; D remains ambiguous. V was pared by 8 bases and J by 2 bases, with 12 bases between. Germline V gene sequence: CDR1 DFQATT, CDR2 SNEGSKA (reference sequence). The length of the CDR3 is 12 residues. The CDR3 DNA is TGCAGTACCCAGTACGGTCAAGAGACCCAGTACTTC. Amino acids: CSTQYGQETQYF.

V and J are TRBV25-1 and TRBJ2-7; 9 bases are a match to TRBD1. This CDR3 is 15 amino acids long. After removal of 3 bases from V and 4 bases from J, the junction contained 7 bases not matched to a gene. Germline V gives CDR1 MGHDK, CDR2 SYGVNS. CDR3 amino acids: CASSDPGQGSYEQYF. In DNA, the CDR3 is TGTGCCAGCAGTGACCCGGGACAGGGTTCTTACGAGCAGTACTTC.

This chain connects TRBV7-9 to TRBJ1-4; tentative D call: TRBD1 (5 bases). V lost 5 bases and J 8 bases, leaving 12 bases between the germline ends. The CDR3 totals 13 residues. From germline, CDR1 is SEHNR and CDR2 FQNEAQ (reference sequence). DNA of the CDR3: TGTGCCAGCAGCCAAGACAGCAGGGAAAAACTGTTTTTT. Residues: CASSQDSREKLFF.

This chain links TRBV5-1 with TRBJ2-3; TRBD2 might be the D (6 bases). The germline gives CDR1 SGHRS, CDR2 YFSETQ. The CDR3 totals 15 residues. V was pared by 1 base and J by 5 bases, with 14 bases between. As DNA, the CDR3 is TGCGCCAGCAGCTTGAGTCTGTCGGGGGAAGATACGCAGTATTTT. It yields the protein CASSLSLSGEDTQYF. Complete variable domain (other parts from reference TRBV5-1 and TRBJ2-3): KAGVTQTPRYLIKTRGQQVTLSCSPISGHRSVSWYQQTPGQGLQFLFEYFSETQRNKGNFPGRFSGRQFSNSRSEMNVSTLELGDSALYLCASSLSLSGEDTQYFGPGTRLTVL.

V is TRBV2 and J is TRBJ1-6; D unclear. This CDR3 is built from 14 residues. V was shortened by 6 bases and J by 9 bases, with 15 bases between the two germline ends. Germline V gives CDR1 SNHLY, CDR2 FYNNEI. CDR3 nucleotide sequence: TGTGCCAGCAGGCCCGAGCGGGGAAGTTCACCCCTCCACTTT. Its protein is CASRPERGSSPLHF. Using reference TRBV2 and TRBJ1-6 for the parts outside the CDR3, the full variable domain is EPEVTQTPSHQVTQMGQEVILRCVPISNHLYFYWYRQILGQKVEFLVSFYNNEISEKSEIFDDQFSVERPDGSNFTLKIRSTKLEDSAMYFCASRPERGSSPLHFGNGTRLTVT.

The V gene is TRBV2, the J gene TRBJ2-3, with 7 bases aligning to TRBD2. The junction had 2 bases not matched to a gene; V was cut back by 6 bases and J by 5 bases. The CDR3 spans 12 residues. From germline, CDR1 is SNHLY and CDR2 FYNNEI. This CDR3 reads CASRRGIDTQYF. In DNA form, the CDR3 reads TGTGCCAGCAGGCGGGGGATAGATACGCAGTATTTT.

CDR3 sequence (DNA): TGTGCCAGTACTGGGACCGGGGCCAACGTCCTGACTTTC. Encoded protein: CASTGTGANVLTF. The chain uses TRBV19 and TRBJ2-6, with D perhaps given as TRBD1 or TRBD2 (5 bases each). With 7 bases removed from V and 4 bases from J, the gap between germline ends came to 8 bases. CDR1 and CDR2 (germline): LNHDA, SQIVND (reference sequence). The length of the CDR3 is 13 residues.

The chain uses TRBV24-1 and TRBJ2-7; TRBD1 matches 8 bases. The germline V gene has CDR1 KGHDR and CDR2 SFDVKD. The V segment lost 3 bases and the J segment 2 bases; nucleotides outside the gene matches: 5. The CDR3 sequence is 15 residues long. The chain's CDR3 is CATSDPGTGAYEQYF. CDR3 in DNA: TGTGCCACCAGTGATCCCGGGACAGGTGCCTACGAGCAGTACTTC.

This clonotype counts as medium-sized. The V call is TRBV15, the J call TRBJ1-5; D possibly corresponds to TRBD1 (6 bases). Germline V lookup: CDR1 LNHNV, CDR2 YYDKDF (reference sequence). The CDR3 totals 13 residues. V was cut by 4 bases and J by 6 bases, with 10 bases left in between. In nucleotides, the CDR3 is TGTGCCACCAGCACTTCAGGGGCTCAGCCCCAGCATTTT. As protein: CATSTSGAQPQHF.

This chain connects TRBV7-3 to TRBJ1-2, with D tentatively TRBD1 (5 bases). Trimming left V 5 bases short and J 2 bases short, with 12 bases between. Germline CDR1 reads SGHTA; CDR2 reads FQGTGA. There are 14 residues in the CDR3. CDR3 sequence reads: CASSPDGGNYGYTF. The DNA for the CDR3 is TGTGCCAGCAGCCCCGACGGGGGAAACTATGGCTACACCTTC. The whole variable domain, remainder taken from reference TRBV7-3 and TRBJ1-2, is GAGVSQTPSNKVTEKGKYVELRCDPISGHTALYWYRQSLGQGPEFLIYFQGTGAADDSGLPNDRFFAVRPEGSVSTLKIQRTERGDSAVYLCASSPDGGNYGYTFGSGTRLTVV.

This clonotype was found many times. The chain joins TRBV30 to TRBJ1-1, with a possible D match to TRBD1 (5 bases). This CDR3 is 13 amino acids long. V lost 2 bases and J 0 bases, leaving 7 bases between the germline ends. Germline V CDR1 and CDR2: GTSNPN, SVGIG (reference sequence). In DNA, the CDR3 is TGTGCCTGGAGTATGGGACTGAACACTGAAGCTTTCTTT. Protein product: CAWSMGLNTEAFF.

In its sample, this clonotype was seen many times. J is TRBJ1-2 and V is TRBV19; no firm D call. Trimming pared 7 bases from V and 8 bases from J, leaving 14 bases between. Germline-derived CDR1 and CDR2 are LNHDA and SQIVND (reference sequence). The CDR3 runs 12 residues. The CDR3 loop is CASTRALGGYTF. The CDR3, as DNA: TGTGCCAGTACTCGCGCCCTGGGAGGCTACACCTTC.

This clonotype was recorded many times. This chain links TRBV6-5 with TRBJ1-6; the D is unclear. This CDR3 comprises 16 residues. The germline V gene encodes CDR1 MNHEY and CDR2 SVGAGI. Deletions cut 0 bases from V and 9 bases from J, with 15 bases between. DNA of the CDR3: TGTGCCAGCAGTTACTCGGCAGGAACTGCTGGTTCACCCCTCCACTTT. It is translated as CASSYSAGTAGSPLHF.